The present TCR beta chain was sequenced within a study of T cells in Graves' hyperthyroidism and ophthalmopathy. CDR1 and CDR2 from the germline V gene are LGHNA and YSLEER. CDR3 size: 16 residues. V gave up 0 bases and J gave up 5 bases, with 14 bases separating them. Study results and limitations: Stable hyperthyroidism was separated from ophthalmopathy by a model based on 13 V-J features.

In its sample, this clonotype was seen many times. Its target is unknown. Graves' hyperthyroidism was deemed stable given no ophthalmopathy progression within 18 months. Amplification targeted TCR beta CDR3 regions from RNA transcripts. The HTBI set primed first-round TCR CDR3 RT-PCR. TCRdb redid the calling of the multiplex PCR reads with MiXCR, one entry per CDR3 protein. Counted here are around 450,000 distinct CDR3 sequences, roughly 15% occurring once; the ten biggest clones make up roughly 4.8%. This TCR derives from a woman younger than 35 with Graves' hyperthyroidism. Sample: blood. This sequence joins TRBV4-3 and TRBJ2-1; TRBD1 or TRBD2 may be the D gene (6 bases each). The CDR3 region has the DNA TGCGCCAGCAGCCAAGATGGGGGGCGAACTGACAATGAGCAGTTCTTC. Amino acid sequence: CASSQDGGRTDNEQFF.